This TCR beta chain appears in the sequencing data of a study of cytomegalovirus exposure and HLA in healthy donors. 13 Jbeta primers and 60 Vbeta primers were used for the PCR. The method was immunoSEQ multiplex PCR; TCRdb's version includes in-frame clones alone and lacks a portion of them. The top ten clones hold more than 2.5% of a sample with tens of thousands of clones, about three quarters of them seen once. This CDR3 region has 14 residues. After removal of 11 bases from V and 6 bases from J, the junction contained 12 bases not matched to a gene. The V gene's germline CDR1 is MNHNS and CDR2 SASEGT.

The receptor comes from a man between 18 and 29 years old in good health and CMV-seronegative. The chain links TRBV6-1 to TRBJ1-2, with 10 bases that match TRBD1. Source material: PBMCs. CDR3 region: CACTGRQGADGYTF. The DNA of the CDR3 is TGTGCCTGCACAGGGAGACAGGGGGCCGATGGCTACACCTTC.